Listed below are T cell receptor beta chains from one sample, sequenced in a study of T-cell reconstitution after alpha-beta-depleted transplantation in children. TCRdb re-derived calls from the PCR reads in MiXCR, one entry per CDR3 protein. The repertoire includes some 150,000 distinct CDR3 sequences, around 8.5% of them detected once, and less than 20% sits in the top ten. The material was PBMCs, mostly from graft donor cells, obtained 180 days after TCRalphabeta/CD19-depleted stem cell transplant. The receptors originated from a female patient under 10 years old who had a stem cell transplant for congenital amegakaryocytic thrombocytopenia, so the T cells may come from the graft donor. Both conserved end residues are part of each CDR3. A D gene is named only where the DNA matches it firmly. The size field is filled for only some rows; it gives once, few, many or a size class.

v_call: TRBV7-7; j_call: TRBJ2-1; d_call: .; clone_size: few; cdr3_aa: CASRPKSPTEGLYNEQFF; cdr3_nt: TGTGCCAGCAGGCCAAAGTCACCGACAGAGGGTCTTTACAATGAGCAGTTCTTC
v_call: TRBV6-5; j_call: TRBJ2-5; d_call: .; clone_size: many; cdr3_aa: CASSPLGQETQYF; cdr3_nt: TGTGCCAGCAGCCCCCTAGGCCAAGAGACCCAGTACTTC
v_call: TRBV27; j_call: TRBJ2-1; d_call: TRBD2; clone_size: many; cdr3_aa: CASSLLTSGGPFEQFF; cdr3_nt: TGTGCCAGCAGTCTCCTCACTAGCGGGGGGCCATTTGAGCAGTTCTTC
v_call: TRBV5-1; j_call: TRBJ1-5; d_call: TRBD1; clone_size: .; cdr3_aa: CASSLAGTAIQPQHF; cdr3_nt: TGCGCCAGCAGCTTGGCCGGGACAGCTATTCAGCCCCAGCATTTT
v_call: TRBV25-1; j_call: TRBJ1-1; d_call: .; clone_size: few; cdr3_aa: CANLLGGSDTEAFF; cdr3_nt: TGTGCCAACCTCTTGGGGGGCTCCGACACTGAAGCTTTCTTT
v_call: TRBV12-3/TRBV12-4; j_call: TRBJ2-3; d_call: TRBD2; clone_size: many; cdr3_aa: CASSWTSLTDTQYF; cdr3_nt: TGTGCCAGCAGCTGGACTAGTCTTACAGATACGCAGTATTTT
v_call: TRBV20-1; j_call: TRBJ2-5; d_call: TRBD1; clone_size: few; cdr3_aa: CSAQGGTGQNLQETQYF; cdr3_nt: TGCAGTGCCCAAGGCGGGACAGGGCAGAATTTACAAGAGACCCAGTACTTC
v_call: TRBV9; j_call: TRBJ2-1; d_call: TRBD2; clone_size: many; cdr3_aa: CASSEGLALSSYNEQFF; cdr3_nt: TGTGCCAGCAGCGAGGGACTAGCACTGAGCTCCTACAATGAGCAGTTCTTC
v_call: TRBV20-1; j_call: TRBJ2-2; d_call: .; clone_size: many; cdr3_aa: CSAKPGQNTGELFF; cdr3_nt: TGCAGTGCGAAACCGGGACAGAACACCGGGGAGCTGTTTTTT
v_call: TRBV4-2; j_call: TRBJ1-2; d_call: .; clone_size: few; cdr3_aa: CASSQDAGNNYGYTF; cdr3_nt: TGTGCCAGCAGCCAAGACGCCGGGAATAACTATGGCTACACCTTC
v_call: TRBV11-2; j_call: TRBJ2-3; d_call: TRBD2; clone_size: many; cdr3_aa: CASSSGAGVSDTQYF; cdr3_nt: TGTGCCAGCAGCTCAGGAGCGGGAGTTTCAGATACGCAGTATTTT
v_call: TRBV5-1; j_call: TRBJ1-1; d_call: TRBD1; clone_size: many; cdr3_aa: CASSCDRDTEAFF; cdr3_nt: TGCGCCAGCAGCTGTGACAGGGACACTGAAGCTTTCTTT
v_call: TRBV5-1; j_call: TRBJ2-3; d_call: .; clone_size: many; cdr3_aa: CASGGTSTDTQYF; cdr3_nt: TGCGCCAGCGGCGGAACTAGCACAGATACGCAGTATTTT
v_call: TRBV7-2; j_call: TRBJ2-5; d_call: .; clone_size: .; cdr3_aa: CASSDQGETQYF; cdr3_nt: TGTGCCAGCAGCGACCAAGGAGAGACCCAGTACTTC
v_call: TRBV27; j_call: TRBJ1-2; d_call: .; clone_size: many; cdr3_aa: CASTEYGQGSYGYTF; cdr3_nt: TGTGCCAGCACCGAATACGGGCAGGGATCCTATGGCTACACCTTC
v_call: TRBV25-1; j_call: TRBJ2-5; d_call: .; clone_size: many; cdr3_aa: CASSVFGGETQYF; cdr3_nt: TGTGCCAGCAGTGTCTTCGGCGGGGAGACCCAGTACTTC
v_call: TRBV28; j_call: TRBJ2-7; d_call: .; clone_size: .; cdr3_aa: CASSPGDSYEQYF; cdr3_nt: TGTGCCAGCAGTCCAGGGGATTCCTACGAGCAGTACTTC
v_call: TRBV5-1; j_call: TRBJ2-7; d_call: .; clone_size: .; cdr3_aa: CASSLMHKGGGPYEQYF; cdr3_nt: TGCGCCAGCAGCTTGATGCACAAGGGAGGGGGCCCCTACGAGCAGTACTTC
v_call: TRBV27; j_call: TRBJ1-1; d_call: TRBD1; clone_size: few; cdr3_aa: CASHGTGKGNTEAFF; cdr3_nt: TGTGCCTCGCACGGGACAGGGAAGGGGAACACTGAAGCTTTCTTT
v_call: TRBV15; j_call: TRBJ2-1; d_call: TRBD2; clone_size: few; cdr3_aa: CATSRATSGRNEQFF; cdr3_nt: TGTGCCACCAGCAGAGCGACTAGCGGGCGCAATGAGCAGTTCTTC
v_call: TRBV28; j_call: TRBJ2-3; d_call: TRBD2; clone_size: .; cdr3_aa: CASRSSGTGDTQYF; cdr3_nt: TGTGCCAGCAGATCAAGCGGGACCGGGGATACGCAGTATTTT
v_call: TRBV19; j_call: TRBJ2-1; d_call: .; clone_size: .; cdr3_aa: CASSFAAGGYNEQFF; cdr3_nt: TGTGCCAGTAGTTTCGCCGCAGGGGGGTACAATGAGCAGTTCTTC
v_call: TRBV6-1; j_call: TRBJ2-5; d_call: .; clone_size: many; cdr3_aa: CASRGRKDVEETQYF; cdr3_nt: TGTGCCAGCCGGGGCCGAAAGGACGTTGAAGAGACCCAGTACTTC
v_call: TRBV5-5; j_call: TRBJ2-2; d_call: .; clone_size: many; cdr3_aa: CASSPLPNTGELFF; cdr3_nt: TGTGCCAGCAGCCCCCTCCCGAACACCGGGGAGCTGTTTTTT
v_call: TRBV4-3; j_call: TRBJ2-7; d_call: TRBD2; clone_size: many; cdr3_aa: CASSQAGGTYEQYF; cdr3_nt: TGCGCCAGCAGCCAAGCGGGAGGGACCTACGAGCAGTACTTC
v_call: TRBV18; j_call: TRBJ2-5; d_call: TRBD1; clone_size: .; cdr3_aa: CASSLGTEQETQYF; cdr3_nt: TGTGCCAGCTCTCTTGGGACAGAACAAGAGACCCAGTACTTC
v_call: TRBV12-3/TRBV12-4; j_call: TRBJ2-3; d_call: .; clone_size: many; cdr3_aa: CASSQTLTDTQYF; cdr3_nt: TGTGCCAGCAGTCAGACCCTGACAGATACGCAGTATTTT
v_call: TRBV7-3; j_call: TRBJ2-3; d_call: .; clone_size: .; cdr3_aa: CASSLRGGFTDTQYF; cdr3_nt: TGTGCCAGCAGCTTACGGGGCGGGTTCACAGATACGCAGTATTTT
v_call: TRBV5-4; j_call: TRBJ2-4; d_call: .; clone_size: .; cdr3_aa: CASSPTRTESKNIQYF; cdr3_nt: TGTGCCAGCAGCCCAACCCGGACGGAGTCTAAAAACATTCAGTACTTC
v_call: TRBV6-5; j_call: TRBJ1-1; d_call: .; clone_size: many; cdr3_aa: CASSSRGAMNTEAFF; cdr3_nt: TGTGCCAGCAGTTCTAGAGGGGCGATGAACACTGAAGCTTTCTTT
v_call: TRBV29-1; j_call: TRBJ2-2; d_call: TRBD2; clone_size: .; cdr3_aa: CSVTTSGLNTGELFF; cdr3_nt: TGCAGCGTGACAACTAGCGGGCTAAACACCGGGGAGCTGTTTTTT
v_call: TRBV12-3/TRBV12-4; j_call: TRBJ2-5; d_call: .; clone_size: many; cdr3_aa: CASSPFAGSETQYF; cdr3_nt: TGTGCCAGCAGTCCCTTCGCGGGGTCTGAGACCCAGTACTTC
v_call: TRBV19; j_call: TRBJ2-7; d_call: TRBD1; clone_size: many; cdr3_aa: CASSAQGESYEQYF; cdr3_nt: TGTGCCAGTAGTGCACAGGGGGAGTCGTACGAGCAGTACTTC
v_call: TRBV6-1; j_call: TRBJ1-6; d_call: .; clone_size: many; cdr3_aa: CASNPGLSYNSPLHF; cdr3_nt: TGTGCCAGCAATCCGGGACTCTCCTATAATTCACCCCTCCACTTT
v_call: TRBV20-1; j_call: TRBJ1-6; d_call: .; clone_size: .; cdr3_aa: CSAREPGRGNSPLHF; cdr3_nt: TGCAGTGCTAGAGAGCCGGGACGGGGGAATTCACCCCTCCACTTT
v_call: TRBV29-1; j_call: TRBJ1-4; d_call: .; clone_size: many; cdr3_aa: CSVLTGTQTTNEKLFF; cdr3_nt: TGCAGCGTTCTAACCGGAACACAAACAACTAATGAAAAACTGTTTTTT
v_call: TRBV1; j_call: TRBJ2-7; d_call: .; clone_size: few; cdr3_aa: CTSSQDRTGGPSYEQYF; cdr3_nt: TGCACCAGCAGCCAAGATAGGACAGGGGGACCCTCCTACGAGCAGTACTTC
v_call: TRBV28; j_call: TRBJ2-7; d_call: TRBD1; clone_size: many; cdr3_aa: CASRPGQGTYEQYF; cdr3_nt: TGTGCCAGCCGACCCGGACAGGGAACCTACGAGCAGTACTTC
v_call: TRBV20-1; j_call: TRBJ2-5; d_call: TRBD2; clone_size: many; cdr3_aa: CSAGQLAGQETQYF; cdr3_nt: TGCAGTGCCGGGCAACTAGCGGGCCAAGAGACCCAGTACTTC
v_call: TRBV20-1; j_call: TRBJ1-2; d_call: .; clone_size: many; cdr3_aa: CSATGTLRGYTF; cdr3_nt: TGCAGTGCTACCGGGACGTTGCGGGGCTACACCTTC
v_call: TRBV6-2/TRBV6-3; j_call: TRBJ2-1; d_call: .; clone_size: many; cdr3_aa: CASSYPHNEQFF; cdr3_nt: TGTGCCAGCAGTTACCCCCACAATGAGCAGTTCTTC
v_call: TRBV28; j_call: TRBJ2-7; d_call: .; clone_size: many; cdr3_aa: CASSPLTRPYEQYF; cdr3_nt: TGTGCCAGCAGTCCCCTGACTAGGCCCTACGAGCAGTACTTC
v_call: TRBV5-6; j_call: TRBJ2-7; d_call: .; clone_size: .; cdr3_aa: CASSFFVGTETYEQYF; cdr3_nt: TGTGCCAGCAGCTTCTTCGTCGGGACTGAGACCTACGAGCAGTACTTC
v_call: TRBV5-1; j_call: TRBJ2-5; d_call: TRBD1; clone_size: few; cdr3_aa: CASSFRGSLQETQYF; cdr3_nt: TGCGCCAGCAGCTTCAGGGGGAGTTTACAAGAGACCCAGTACTTC
v_call: TRBV7-2; j_call: TRBJ2-7; d_call: TRBD2; clone_size: many; cdr3_aa: CASSLGGTRVYEQYF; cdr3_nt: TGTGCCAGCAGCTTAGGGGGGACTAGGGTCTACGAGCAGTACTTC
v_call: TRBV5-4; j_call: TRBJ2-3; d_call: .; clone_size: few; cdr3_aa: CASSLVGDTGTDTQYF; cdr3_nt: TGTGCCAGCAGCTTGGTGGGGGACACCGGCACAGATACGCAGTATTTT